This entry lists 29 T cell receptor beta chains sequenced from one sample in a study of metastatic and nonmetastatic thyroid tumors. All patients were treatment-naive before thyroid surgery. TCRdb used MiXCR to call clones anew from the PCR reads. The table has fewer than 35,000 clones, 20% to 30% seen once. Sequences were obtained from blood. Every receptor here comes from a female donor with papillary thyroid cancer or a benign thyroid nodule (not recorded which). Some clones in this sample may be carry-over from other donors' samples.

This clone has a count of ten or more. The chain employs TRBV24-1 and TRBJ1-1; TRBD1 is a possible D gene (5 bases). In germline, CDR1 is KGHDR, CDR2 SFDVKD. The ends were cut back, 5 bases at V and 4 bases at J, with 10 bases in the middle. The CDR3 covers 13 residues. CDR3 sequence reads: CATSGGGGTEAFF. The CDR3 DNA reads TGTGCCACCAGTGGCGGGGGTGGCACTGAAGCTTTCTTT.

This clone was counted many times. The rearrangement joins TRBV29-1 to TRBJ2-7, with TRBD2 matching 8 bases. V gave up 4 bases and J gave up 0 bases; unmatched junction bases: 5. The germline gives CDR1 SQVTM, CDR2 ANQGSEA. The CDR3 covers 14 residues. The CDR3 here is CSVVYLAGSYEQYF. CDR3 nucleotide sequence: TGCAGCGTTGTCTACCTAGCGGGCTCCTACGAGCAGTACTTC.

This clone is judged medium-sized. The chain couples TRBV10-2 to TRBJ2-1; D is uncertain. The CDR3 has 11 amino acids. In germline, CDR1 is WSHSY, CDR2 SAAADI. V dropped 6 bases and J dropped 12 bases, with 12 bases sitting between them. CDR3 sequence (DNA): TGCGCCAGCAGATGTATAGAAGGGCAGTTCTTC. This encodes CASRCIEGQFF.

Only a few counts were recorded for this clone. Just one base apart from a much larger clone, this may be a read error. The V gene is TRBV18, the J gene TRBJ2-5, with 10 bases lining up with TRBD2. The CDR3 is 15 amino acids. After removal of 3 bases from V and 5 bases from J, the junction contained 6 bases not matched to a gene. Germline V gene data show CDR1 as KGHSH and CDR2 as LQKENI. The CDR3, as DNA: TGTGCCAGCTCACCGTCTAGCGGGAGCACGGAGACCCAGTACTTC. Protein: CASSPSSGSTETQYF. The full variable domain, completed using reference TRBV18 and TRBJ2-5, is NAGVMQNPRHLVRRRGQEARLRCSPMKGHSHVYWYRQLPEEGLKFMVYLQKENIIDESGMPKERFSAEFPKEGPSILRIQQVVRGDSAAYFCASSPSSGSTETQYFGPGTRLLVL.

This clone was detected many times. This chain uses TRBV2 with TRBJ2-3, with D hard to call. Germline lookup yields CDR1 SNHLY and CDR2 FYNNEI. The length of the CDR3 is 15 residues. Trimming took 2 bases from V and 2 from J, leaving 11 bases between them. For the CDR3, the DNA is TGTGCCAGCAGTGAACGTCCTAAACCCACAGATACGCAGTATTTT. It codes for CASSERPKPTDTQYF.

The table lists this clone with many counts. The CDR3: CASSFWTPFAAEAFF. The DNA for the CDR3 is TGTGCCAGCAGCTTTTGGACACCTTTTGCTGCTGAAGCTTTCTTT. This sequence joins TRBV5-8 and TRBJ1-1; weak D call: TRBD1 (5 bases). This CDR3 is 15 amino acids long. V gave up 2 bases and J gave up 6 bases, with 17 bases separating them. Germline V gives CDR1 SGHTS, CDR2 YDEGEE.

This clone was detected ten times or more. The chain joins TRBV12-3 or TRBV12-4 to TRBJ2-1, with 11 positions matching TRBD2. The CDR3 is made up of 18 amino acids. Unmatched junction bases numbered 19, after V lost 6 bases and J lost 9 bases. DNA of the CDR3: TGTGCCAGCAGCAGACGAGGTAGCGGGAGGGCCCCGCCCACTGAGCAGTTCTTC. Translated: CASSRRGSGRAPPTEQFF.

This clone showed up many times. Other DNA variants within this sample encode the same CDR3. The chain has TRBV12-3 or TRBV12-4 and TRBJ2-5; D might be TRBD2 (7 bases). The CDR3 has 15 residues. Trimming took off 6 bases at V and 4 bases at J, with 18 bases between the two ends. The CDR3 region is CASSLESGGGETQYF. In DNA form, the CDR3 reads TGTGCCAGCAGCCTGGAATCGGGGGGCGGAGAGACCCAGTACTTC.

The chain combines TRBV4-3 with TRBJ2-7, with TRBD1 matching over 9 bases. This CDR3 contains 15 residues. Looked up from germline, CDR1 is LGHNA and CDR2 is YSLEER. J was trimmed by 4 bases and V by 1 base; bases with no gene match: 5. In nucleotides, the CDR3 is TGCGCCAGCAGCCAAGCCGGGACAGGGTTGTACGAGCAGTACTTC. Protein sequence: CASSQAGTGLYEQYF.

This clone was detected ten times or more. The chain links TRBV25-1 to TRBJ2-1; 8 bases map to TRBD2. Trimming cost V 5 bases and J 6 bases; bases outside gene matches: 9. Germline values: CDR1 MGHDK, CDR2 SYGVNS. The CDR3 loop spans 15 amino acids. CDR3: CASSTLAGFVNEQFF. CDR3 bases: TGTGCCAGCAGTACCTTAGCGGGATTTGTCAATGAGCAGTTCTTC.

This clone was recorded a few times. This rearrangement joins TRBV6-4 to TRBJ2-1; 8 bases are shared with TRBD2. Trimming at V came to 4 bases and at J to 9 bases, leaving 11 bases not matched to a gene. The CDR3 is made up of 15 amino acids. Germline V gene sequence: CDR1 MRHNA, CDR2 SNTAGT. CDR3 protein: CASSAQPGGPCEQFF. DNA of the CDR3: TGTGCCAGCAGTGCGCAACCGGGAGGGCCTTGTGAGCAGTTCTTC.

This clone showed up many times. The chain uses TRBV10-1 and TRBJ1-6; tentatively, D is TRBD1 (5 bases). The CDR3 has 15 amino acids. Deletions cut 6 bases from V and 7 bases from J, with 16 bases between. Germline lookup yields CDR1 WNHNN and CDR2 SYGVQD (reference sequence). The CDR3 sequence is CASRQDPGGNSPLHF. Written as DNA, the CDR3 is TGCGCCAGCAGACAGGATCCCGGCGGAAATTCACCCCTCCACTTT.

By its share, this clone is medium-sized (0.01 to 0.1%). The gene calls are TRBV24-1 and TRBJ2-7, with 7 bases identical to TRBD2. Germline lookup yields CDR1 KGHDR and CDR2 SFDVKD. The CDR3 length is 13 residues. V lost 5 bases to trimming and J lost 5 bases; unmatched junction nucleotides: 5. The CDR3 spells CATSASGIDEQYF. CDR3 DNA: TGTGCCACCAGTGCCAGCGGGATCGACGAGCAGTACTTC.

The rearrangement joins TRBV20-1 to TRBJ1-2, with no clear D. The CDR3 is 12 residues long. Trimming left V 3 bases short and J 6 bases short, with 11 bases between. Looked up from germline, CDR1 is DFQATT and CDR2 is SNEGSKA (reference sequence). Here the CDR3 reads CSASSLGNGYTF. The CDR3 DNA is TGCAGTGCTAGTTCATTGGGGAATGGCTACACCTTC.

The CDR3 sequence: CAWSAWGDTEAFF. As DNA, the CDR3 is TGTGCCTGGAGTGCCTGGGGCGACACTGAAGCTTTCTTT. The chain couples TRBV30 to TRBJ1-1; perhaps TRBD1 as D (5 bases). The germline CDR1 and CDR2 sequences are GTSNPN and SVGIG (reference sequence). CDR3 size: 13 residues. The V and J ends lost 1 base and 3 bases respectively, with 9 bases between them.

This chain links TRBV24-1 with TRBJ2-7; maybe TRBD2 (6 bases). Germline V CDR1 and CDR2: KGHDR, SFDVKD. The V gene lost 8 bases and the J gene lost 1 base, with 17 bases spanning the gap. The CDR3 is made up of 15 amino acids. The CDR3 spells CATTDSGSRSYEQYF. The CDR3 DNA follows: TGTGCCACCACAGATAGCGGTAGCCGATCCTACGAGCAGTACTTC.

Worth noting for this clone: One junction end disagrees with the germline gene, perhaps due to a read error. This chain connects TRBV19 to TRBJ2-2; D unclear. In germline, CDR1 is LNHDA, CDR2 SQIVND (reference sequence). The CDR3 is made up of 14 amino acids. The CDR3 sequence is CASRRLGDTVELFF. The CDR3 nucleotides are TGTGCCAGTAGGAGACTCGGTGACACCGTGGAGCTGTTTTTT.

This chain joins TRBV30 and TRBJ1-4; perhaps TRBD1 as D (6 bases). The V end was cut by 2 bases, the J end by 14 bases, with 24 bases between. CDR1 is GTSNPN and CDR2 is SVGIG in the germline V gene (reference sequence). The length of the CDR3 is 15 residues. Here the CDR3 reads CAWSIFGEGGGKLFF. The CDR3 bases are TGTGCCTGGAGTATCTTCGGGGAGGGGGGCGGAAAGCTGTTTTTT.

In this sample, this clone turned up many times. The rearrangement joins TRBV20-1 to TRBJ2-2; D is ambiguous. CDR1 and CDR2 from the germline V gene are DFQATT and SNEGSKA (reference sequence). Trimming shortened V by 6 bases and J by 0 bases, and 8 bases separated the two germline ends. The CDR3 length is 13 residues. This CDR3 is CSAPNTNTGELFF. The DNA of the CDR3 is TGCAGTGCCCCCAACACGAACACCGGGGAGCTGTTTTTT.

In this sample, this clone turned up many times. The chain couples TRBV6-1 to TRBJ2-5, with 7 bases aligning to TRBD1. This CDR3 region has 13 residues. Per the germline V gene, CDR1 is MNHNS and CDR2 is SASEGT. The trim removed 5 bases at V and 4 bases at J, leaving 4 bases unmatched. The CDR3 DNA is TGTGCCAGCAGTCCTAACAGGGGAGAGACCCAGTACTTC. Amino acid sequence: CASSPNRGETQYF.

Note on this clone: The conserved phenylalanine or tryptophan normally closing the CDR3 is absent here, so this likely arose from a read error. J is TRBJ2-1 and V is TRBV10-1; 13 bases line up with TRBD2. The CDR3 totals 16 residues. CDR1 and CDR2 (germline): WNHNN, SYGVQD (reference sequence). The CDR3 nucleotides read TGCGCCAGCTGTGAAGCCGGGACTAGCGGGACAAATGAGCAGTTCAGC. The encoded protein is CASCEAGTSGTNEQFS.

The table lists this clone with many counts. The chain links TRBV30 to TRBJ2-6; D is uncertain. The CDR3 has 13 residues. Germline CDR1 and CDR2: GTSNPN and SVGIG (reference sequence). V was clipped by 4 bases and J by 2 bases, with 6 bases between them. Here the CDR3 reads CAWTNAGANVLTF. The CDR3 DNA sequence: TGTGCCTGGACTAACGCTGGGGCCAACGTCCTGACTTTC. Filled out from reference TRBV30 and TRBJ2-6, the complete variable domain reads SQTIHQWPATLVQPVGSPLSLECTVEGTSNPNLYWYRQAAGRGLQLLFYSVGIGQISSEVPQNLSASRPQDRQFILSSKKLLLSDSGFYLCAWTNAGANVLTFGAGSRLTVL.

This clone was found a few times. This chain links TRBV12-3 or TRBV12-4 with TRBJ2-1; the match to TRBD2 covers 7 bases. The V segment lost 6 bases and the J segment 6 bases; nucleotides outside the gene matches: 14. The CDR3 length is 16 residues. The DNA of the CDR3 is TGTGCCAGCAGGCCGATGACTAGCTGGGGACGCAATGAGCAGTTCTTC. It yields the protein CASRPMTSWGRNEQFF.

This clone was recorded many times. J is TRBJ2-2 and V is TRBV20-1; no definite D call. Trimming removed 1 base at V and 6 bases at J, with 9 bases between. CDR1 and CDR2 (germline): DFQATT, SNEGSKA (reference sequence). The CDR3 sequence is 13 residues long. This chain's CDR3 is CSARGVESGELFF. The CDR3 bases are TGCAGTGCTAGAGGGGTAGAGTCCGGGGAGCTGTTTTTT.

This clone was detected ten times or more. V usage is TRBV30 and J usage is TRBJ1-1, with TRBD1 identical over 11 bases. The CDR3 runs 18 residues. Germline V gene sequence: CDR1 GTSNPN, CDR2 SVGIG (reference sequence). Trimming took 1 base from V and 5 from J; bases not matched to a gene: 15. The CDR3 region has the DNA TGTGCCTGGAGTGGATATGGGGGACAGGGGGAACTAGGGACTGAAGCTTTCTTT. Protein product: CAWSGYGGQGELGTEAFF. The whole variable domain, filled in from reference TRBV30 and TRBJ1-1, reads SQTIHQWPATLVQPVGSPLSLECTVEGTSNPNLYWYRQAAGRGLQLLFYSVGIGQISSEVPQNLSASRPQDRQFILSSKKLLLSDSGFYLCAWSGYGGQGELGTEAFFGQGTRLTVV.

As to this clone: The junction shows a germline mismatch at one end, possibly a read error. The J gene is TRBJ1-4, the V gene TRBV19; D remains unclear. In germline, CDR1 is LNHDA, CDR2 SQIVND (reference sequence). The CDR3 has 13 residues. CDR3 loop: CASSERGSEKLFF. The CDR3 DNA is TGTGCAAGTAGTGAGAGAGGGAGTGAAAAACTGTTTTTT.

The CDR3: CASSESVGGSDEQFF. DNA of the CDR3: TGTGCCAGCAGTGAATCTGTCGGGGGGAGTGATGAGCAGTTCTTC. This sequence joins TRBV6-1 and TRBJ2-1, with TRBD2 matching over 7 bases. Germline V gene data show CDR1 as MNHNS and CDR2 as SASEGT. Trimming at V came to 2 bases and at J to 8 bases, leaving 9 bases not matched to a gene. The CDR3 runs 15 residues.

In this sample, this clone turned up many times. This chain uses TRBV7-3 with TRBJ1-6; no clear D gene. V lost 0 bases and J lost 9, with 6 bases in between. This CDR3 has 13 residues. Germline V CDR1 and CDR2: SGHTA, FQGTGA. The CDR3 loop reads CASSLTVSSPLHF. DNA of the CDR3: TGTGCCAGCAGCTTAACGGTCAGTTCACCCCTCCACTTT.

This clone was found many times. This chain's CDR3 is CASNQAGELFF. The CDR3 DNA reads TGTGCCAGTAACCAGGCCGGGGAGCTGTTTTTT. The chain is built from TRBV19 and TRBJ2-2; D is uncertain. The CDR3 is 11 residues long. The germline V and J ends were trimmed by 7 bases and 6 bases, with 6 bases remaining between them. Germline V lookup: CDR1 LNHDA, CDR2 SQIVND (reference sequence).